This T cell receptor (beta chain) was recovered during a study of blood T cell repertoires in COVID-19. Overall study context: The study drew acute and convalescent COVID-19 samples from the United States, Italy and Spain. The analysed material was cDNA or gDNA that came from T cells, B-cell-depleted T cells, or PBMCs.

The germline V gene encodes CDR1 MDHEN and CDR2 SYDVKM. This CDR3 comprises 13 residues. The V gene lost 5 bases and the J gene lost 6 bases, with 13 bases spanning the gap. Per the original data handling: Researchers report that nucleated cell counts were estimated from reference gene primer amplification. Assay used: immunoSEQ multiplex PCR; TCRdb lists only in-frame clones, some missing. That table gives V, J and clone size, and the DNA gave D and trimming. The sample lists roughly 180,000 clones; around four fifths were seen once. In its sample, this clone was seen a few times. The sample consisted of peripheral blood. J is TRBJ1-1 and V is TRBV28; perhaps TRBD1 as D (5 bases). The TCR was taken from a woman in her 30s with acute or convalescent COVID-19. This CDR3 is CASSLVRGSEAFF. The CDR3 DNA follows: TGTGCCAGCAGTCTTGTTCGGGGGTCTGAAGCTTTCTTT.